This T cell receptor beta chain is drawn from a study of cytomegalovirus exposure and HLA in healthy donors. The J segment lost 6 bases and the V segment lost 1 base, leaving 6 bases of the junction unmatched. Germline-derived CDR1 and CDR2 are SGHTA and FQGTGA. The CDR3 has 15 amino acids. Whole-study findings and limits: Sequence variants that were highly shared formed a cluster that was likely a sequencing artifact. As was reported, the classifier diagnosed cytomegalovirus status with high specificity and sensitivity. Later genetic work tied a missense DCLRE1C variant to beta-chain V and J trimming.

Only one count was recorded for this clone. Antigen: not known. The PCR had 60 Vbeta and 13 Jbeta primers. Only in-frame clones appear in the TCRdb table, and some are missing; sequencing was by immunoSEQ multiplex PCR. The sample records some 150,000 clones, 60% to 80% being singletons. The chain couples TRBV7-3 to TRBJ2-1; 7 bases are shared with TRBD1. This TCR was sampled from a male donor in good health and CMV-seronegative. Material: PBMCs. CDR3 protein: CASSLRGQSFNEQFF. The CDR3 region has the DNA TGTGCCAGCAGCTTAAGGGGACAGTCTTTCAATGAGCAGTTCTTC. The full variable domain, with the rest looked up from reference TRBV7-3 and TRBJ2-1, is GAGVSQTPSNKVTEKGKYVELRCDPISGHTALYWYRQSLGQGPEFLIYFQGTGAADDSGLPNDRFFAVRPEGSVSTLKIQRTERGDSAVYLCASSLRGQSFNEQFFGPGTRLTVL.